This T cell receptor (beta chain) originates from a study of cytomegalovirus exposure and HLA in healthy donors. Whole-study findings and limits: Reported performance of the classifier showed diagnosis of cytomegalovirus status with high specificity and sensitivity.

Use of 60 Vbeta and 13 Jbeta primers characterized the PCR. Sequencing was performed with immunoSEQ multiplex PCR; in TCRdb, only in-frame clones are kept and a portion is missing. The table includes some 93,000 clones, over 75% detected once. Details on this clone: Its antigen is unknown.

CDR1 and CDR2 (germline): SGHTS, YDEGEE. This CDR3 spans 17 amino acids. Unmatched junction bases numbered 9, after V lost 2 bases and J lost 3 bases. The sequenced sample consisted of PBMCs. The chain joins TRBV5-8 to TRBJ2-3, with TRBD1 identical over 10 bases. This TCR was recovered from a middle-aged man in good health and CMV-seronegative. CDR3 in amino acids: CASSFRTGGRGTDTQYF. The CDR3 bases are TGTGCCAGCAGCTTTCGGACAGGGGGTAGAGGTACAGATACGCAGTATTTT.